This TCR beta chain was obtained from a study of identical twins. Regarding the study as a whole: With beta out-of-frame sequences, excess sharing by twins was weaker.

Unique molecular identifiers were present on cDNA, and template switching added a universal primer site. TCRdb used MiXCR to reprocess the 5' RACE reads, holding one entry per CDR3 protein. The sample has some 260,000 distinct CDR3 sequences, more than 12% seen once; the top ten hold about 9%. With no exceptions, donors were healthy Caucasians. There are a few counts of this clonotype. As yet, its antigen is unknown. The V end was cut by 0 bases, the J end by 10 bases, with 18 bases between. Germline V gene data show CDR1 as DFQATT and CDR2 as SNEGSKA (reference sequence). CDR3 length: 14 amino acids. This clonotype originated in a woman under 30 in good health. The V call is TRBV20-1, the J call TRBJ1-1; D is possibly TRBD1 (6 bases). Sample: memory (CD45RO+) T cells sorted from blood. In DNA, the CDR3 is TGCAGTGCTAGAGATTCGGCAGGGGCTGGCGGAGCTTTCTTT. It is translated as CSARDSAGAGGAFF.